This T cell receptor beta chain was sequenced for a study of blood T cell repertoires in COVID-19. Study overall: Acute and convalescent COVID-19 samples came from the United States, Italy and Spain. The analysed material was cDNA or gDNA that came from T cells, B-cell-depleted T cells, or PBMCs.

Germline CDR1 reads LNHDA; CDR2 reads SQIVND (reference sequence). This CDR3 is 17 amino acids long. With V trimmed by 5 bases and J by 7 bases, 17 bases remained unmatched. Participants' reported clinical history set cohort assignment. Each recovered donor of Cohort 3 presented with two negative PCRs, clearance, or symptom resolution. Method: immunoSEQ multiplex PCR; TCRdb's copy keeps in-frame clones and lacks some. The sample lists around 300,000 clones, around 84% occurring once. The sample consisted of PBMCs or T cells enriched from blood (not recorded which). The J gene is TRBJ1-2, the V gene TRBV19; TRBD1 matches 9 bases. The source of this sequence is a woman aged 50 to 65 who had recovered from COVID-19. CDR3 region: CASSALITRDRDGGYTF. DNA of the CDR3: TGTGCCAGTAGTGCGCTGATCACCCGGGACAGGGATGGTGGCTACACCTTC.